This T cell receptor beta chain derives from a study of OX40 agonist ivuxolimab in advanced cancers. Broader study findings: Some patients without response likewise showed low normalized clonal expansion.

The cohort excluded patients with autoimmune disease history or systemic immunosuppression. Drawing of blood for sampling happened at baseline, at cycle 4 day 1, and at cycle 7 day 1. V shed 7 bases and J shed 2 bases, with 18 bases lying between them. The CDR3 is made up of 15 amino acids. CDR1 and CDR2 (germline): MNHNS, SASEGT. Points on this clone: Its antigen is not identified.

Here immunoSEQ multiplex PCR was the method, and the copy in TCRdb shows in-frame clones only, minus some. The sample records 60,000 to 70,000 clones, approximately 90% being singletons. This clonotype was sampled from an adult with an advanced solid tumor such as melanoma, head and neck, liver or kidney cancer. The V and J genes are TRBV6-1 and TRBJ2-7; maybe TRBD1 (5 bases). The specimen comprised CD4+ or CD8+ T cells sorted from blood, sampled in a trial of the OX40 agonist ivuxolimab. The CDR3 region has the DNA TGTGCCAGCATCAAGCCCCACAGGCCTACCTACGAGCAGTACTTC. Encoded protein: CASIKPHRPTYEQYF.